This T cell receptor (beta chain) was observed in a study of T cells in Graves' hyperthyroidism and ophthalmopathy. Researchers amplified the TCR beta CDR3 regions from RNA transcripts. First-round RT-PCR with HTBI primers amplified the TCR CDR3 region. One entry per CDR3 protein results from TCRdb running MiXCR on the multiplex PCR reads. The repertoire consists of about 840,000 distinct CDR3 sequences, with 38% occurring once and the leading ten covering 8% to 9%. The CDR3 covers 15 residues. CDR1 and CDR2 from the germline V gene are SGHVS and FNYEAQ. The hyperthyroidism was newly diagnosed and had lasted under 2 months; the patients were aged 18 to 65. Remarks on this clonotype: As yet, its antigen is unknown. The germline gene is not matched at one end of the junction; a read error may be the cause.

Points from the study as a whole: Blood held most thyroid clonotypes expanded above 0.001 frequency.

Sequences were obtained from blood. This TCR came from a man aged 18 to 30 with Graves' hyperthyroidism. The chain recombines TRBV7-6 with TRBJ2-3; 12 nucleotides match TRBD1. Written as DNA, the CDR3 is TGTGCTAGCAGCTCCGGGACAGGGGGCAAAGATACGCAGTATTTT. Protein sequence: CASSSGTGGKDTQYF.